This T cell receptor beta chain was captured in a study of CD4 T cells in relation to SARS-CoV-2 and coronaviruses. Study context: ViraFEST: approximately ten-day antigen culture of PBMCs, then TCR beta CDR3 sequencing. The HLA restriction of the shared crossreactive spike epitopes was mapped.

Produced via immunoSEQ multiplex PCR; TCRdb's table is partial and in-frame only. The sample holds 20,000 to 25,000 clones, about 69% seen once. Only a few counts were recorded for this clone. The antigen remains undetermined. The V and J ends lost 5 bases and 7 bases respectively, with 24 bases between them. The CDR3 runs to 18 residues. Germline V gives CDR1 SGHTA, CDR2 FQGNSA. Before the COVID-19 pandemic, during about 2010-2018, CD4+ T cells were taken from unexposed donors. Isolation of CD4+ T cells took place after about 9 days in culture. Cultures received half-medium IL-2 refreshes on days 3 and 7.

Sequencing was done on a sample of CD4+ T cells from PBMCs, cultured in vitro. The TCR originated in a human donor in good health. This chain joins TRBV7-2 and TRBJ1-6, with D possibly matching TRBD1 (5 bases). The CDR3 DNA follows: TGTGCCAGCAGCACAACCCCCCCGAGGCAGGGCCCGAATTCACCCCTCCACTTT. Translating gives CASSTTPPRQGPNSPLHF.